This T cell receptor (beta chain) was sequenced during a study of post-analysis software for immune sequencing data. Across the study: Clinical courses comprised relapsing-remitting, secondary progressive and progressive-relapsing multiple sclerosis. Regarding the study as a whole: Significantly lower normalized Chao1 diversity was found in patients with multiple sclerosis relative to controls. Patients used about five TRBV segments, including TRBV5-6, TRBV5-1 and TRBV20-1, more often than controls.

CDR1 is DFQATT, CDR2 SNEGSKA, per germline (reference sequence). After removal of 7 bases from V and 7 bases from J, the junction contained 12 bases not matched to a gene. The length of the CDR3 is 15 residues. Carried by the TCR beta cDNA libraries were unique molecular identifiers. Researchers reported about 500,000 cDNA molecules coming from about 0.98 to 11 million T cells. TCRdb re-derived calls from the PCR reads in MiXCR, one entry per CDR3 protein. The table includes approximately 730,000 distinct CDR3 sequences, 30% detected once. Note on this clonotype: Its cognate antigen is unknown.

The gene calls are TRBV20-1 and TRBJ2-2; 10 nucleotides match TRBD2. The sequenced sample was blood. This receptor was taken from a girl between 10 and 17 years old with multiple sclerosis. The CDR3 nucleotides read TGCAGTGTCAGAGGGCTAGCGGGAGCCTTCGGGGAGCTGTTTTTT. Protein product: CSVRGLAGAFGELFF.